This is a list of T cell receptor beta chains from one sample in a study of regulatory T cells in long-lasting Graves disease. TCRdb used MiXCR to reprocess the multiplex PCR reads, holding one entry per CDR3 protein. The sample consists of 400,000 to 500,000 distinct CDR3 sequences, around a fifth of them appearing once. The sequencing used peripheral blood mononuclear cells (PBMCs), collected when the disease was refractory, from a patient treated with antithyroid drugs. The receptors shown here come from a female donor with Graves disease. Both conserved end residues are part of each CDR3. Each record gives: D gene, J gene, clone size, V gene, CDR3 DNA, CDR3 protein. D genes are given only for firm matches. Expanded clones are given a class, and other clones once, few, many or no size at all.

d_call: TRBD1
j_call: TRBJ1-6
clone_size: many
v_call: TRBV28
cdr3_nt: TGTGCCAGCAGTCCGCGGACAGGGACTTATAATTCACCCCTCCACTTT
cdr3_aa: CASSPRTGTYNSPLHF

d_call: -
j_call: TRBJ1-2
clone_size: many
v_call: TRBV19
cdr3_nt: TGTGCCAGTAGTGGCGACGGGACGAACTATGGCTACACCTTC
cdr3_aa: CASSGDGTNYGYTF

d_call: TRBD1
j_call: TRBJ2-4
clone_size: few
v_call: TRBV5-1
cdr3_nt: TGCGCCAGCAGCTTCGGGACAGGAAAAAACATTCAGTACTTC
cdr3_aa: CASSFGTGKNIQYF

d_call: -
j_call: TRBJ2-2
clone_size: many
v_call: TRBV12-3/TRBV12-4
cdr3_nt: TGTGCCAGCAGTTCGTGGACAACGAACACCGGGGAGCTGTTTTTT
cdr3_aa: CASSSWTTNTGELFF

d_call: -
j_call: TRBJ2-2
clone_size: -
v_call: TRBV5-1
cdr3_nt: TGCGCCAGCAGCTTGTTGCCGGGAGAAGTCGGGGAGCTGTTTTTT
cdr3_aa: CASSLLPGEVGELFF

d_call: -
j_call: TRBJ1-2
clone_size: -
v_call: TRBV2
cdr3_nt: TGCGCCAGCAGCCGAGACAGCGAGCGCTATGGCTACACCTTC
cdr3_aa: CASSRDSERYGYTF

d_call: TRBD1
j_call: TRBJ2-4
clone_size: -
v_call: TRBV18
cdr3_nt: TGTGCCAGCTCACTTTCGGACAGGGGGTTCCAGTACTTC
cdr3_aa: CASSLSDRGFQYF

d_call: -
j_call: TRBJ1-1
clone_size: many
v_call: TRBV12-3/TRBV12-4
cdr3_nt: TGTGCCAGCAGCCCCCTCGGGGGCCCAGCTTTCTTT
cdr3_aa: CASSPLGGPAFF

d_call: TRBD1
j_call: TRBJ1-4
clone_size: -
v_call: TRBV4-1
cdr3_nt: TGCGCCAGCAGCCAAGGGACCGGGACAGGCGTGGAAAAACTGTTTTTT
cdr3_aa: CASSQGTGTGVEKLFF

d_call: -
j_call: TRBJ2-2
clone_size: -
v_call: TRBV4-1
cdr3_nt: TGCGCCAGCAGCCTAAGGACGGAGTACAGTGGGGAGCTGTTTTTT
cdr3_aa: CASSLRTEYSGELFF

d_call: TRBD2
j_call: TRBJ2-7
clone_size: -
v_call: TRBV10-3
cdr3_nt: TGTGCCATCAATGGTGGGAGGGACGAGCAGTACTTC
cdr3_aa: CAINGGRDEQYF